The 28 T cell receptor beta chains below were found in one sample sequenced in a study of CXCR3-negative and CXCR3-positive naive CD8 T cells. Study-wide findings and caveats: TRB CDR3s of CXCR3-positive naive cells were more hydrophobic than those of CXCR3-negative naive cells.

These receptors' targets are unknown. Researchers prepared the TRB cDNA libraries using 5' RACE with UMI labels. TCRdb re-called the 5' RACE reads; every CDR3 protein appears as one record, without DNA. This repertoire includes 150,000 or so distinct CDR3 sequences. Sequences were obtained from naive CXCR3+ CD8+ T cells from blood. Subset meaning: CD45RO-CCR7+CD27+CD95- naive CD8+ T cells expressing CXCR3 (TNR3+). All receptors come from a human donor in good health. Some clones in this sample may be carry-over from other donors' samples.

The chain has TRBV7-8 and TRBJ2-1; TCRdb names TRBD2, which stays unverified in the absence of DNA. Germline V gives CDR1 SGHVS, CDR2 FQNEAQ. The CDR3 is 15 amino acids. CDR3 residues: CASSLAFTSGTLIFF. Full variable domain (rest looked up from reference TRBV7-8 and TRBJ2-1): GAGVSQSPRYKVAKRGQDVALRCDPISGHVSLFWYQQALGQGPEFLTYFQNEAQLDKSGLPSDRFFAERPEGSVSTLKIQRTQQEDSAVYLCASSLAFTSGTLIFFGPGTRLTVL.

The V and J genes are TRBV29-1 and TRBJ2-6. Looked up from germline, CDR1 is SQVTM and CDR2 is ANQGSEA. The CDR3 loop spans 16 amino acids. The CDR3: CSVEFGETAGANVLTF.

The genes are TRBV5-1 and TRBJ2-6. The germline CDR1 and CDR2 sequences are SGHRS and YFSETQ. This CDR3 is built from 16 residues. CDR3: CASSSAGVAGANVLTF. The full variable domain, its missing parts supplied by reference TRBV5-1 and TRBJ2-6, is KAGVTQTPRYLIKTRGQQVTLSCSPISGHRSVSWYQQTPGQGLQFLFEYFSETQRNKGNFPGRFSGRQFSNSRSEMNVSTLELGDSALYLCASSSAGVAGANVLTFGAGSRLTVL.

The V gene is TRBV7-8, the J gene TRBJ2-1; TCRdb's D call, TRBD2, is unchecked because there is no DNA. Germline assignment: CDR1 SGHVS and CDR2 FQNEAQ. CDR3 size: 16 residues. CDR3 residues: CASSLANRLAGDEQFF.

The CDR3 region is CASRGQGAMVYEQYF. This sequence joins TRBV6-1 and TRBJ2-7; as DNA is missing, the TRBD1 call by TCRdb cannot be tested. The CDR3 has 15 amino acids. Per germline, CDR1 MNHNS and CDR2 SASEGT.

The CDR3 region is CASTYSGRSSDTQYF. The chain uses TRBV11-2 and TRBJ2-3; as DNA is missing, the TRBD2 call by TCRdb cannot be tested. The CDR3 loop spans 15 amino acids. In germline, CDR1 is SGHAT, CDR2 FQNNGV.

The J gene is TRBJ2-5, the V gene TRBV7-6. The length of the CDR3 is 14 residues. Germline loops: CDR1 SGHVS, CDR2 FNYEAQ. The CDR3 protein is CASSLSSLQETQYF.

The V gene is TRBV12-3 or TRBV12-4, the J gene TRBJ2-1. This CDR3 comprises 17 residues. CDR3 protein: CASSLVFRVQLGDEQFF.

The V and J genes are TRBV27 and TRBJ2-1. Germline CDR1 MNHEY, CDR2 SMNVEV (reference sequence). The CDR3 spans 11 residues. CDR3 loop: CASSSNNEQFF.

The rearrangement joins TRBV13 to TRBJ2-3. CDR3 length equals 12 residues. Germline CDR1 is PRHDT and CDR2 is FYEKMQ (reference sequence). The CDR3 region is CASSLVPHTQYF.

V gene TRBV20-1 combines with J gene TRBJ2-1; the D call of TRBD2 rests on TCRdb alone, since no DNA is present to check it. Germline V gene sequence: CDR1 DFQATT, CDR2 SNEGSKA (reference sequence). The CDR3 is 14 amino acids. The CDR3 spells CSATGTSAYNEQFF.

This chain links TRBV12-3 or TRBV12-4 with TRBJ2-5; the D gene TCRdb calls, TRBD2, cannot be checked with no DNA. CDR3 size: 18 residues. CDR3 in amino acids: CASSLMGLAGSKVETQYF.

The V gene is TRBV28, the J gene TRBJ2-5; TCRdb gives TRBD1 as the D gene, but with no DNA this cannot be confirmed. From germline, CDR1 is MDHEN and CDR2 SYDVKM. The CDR3 runs to 16 residues. This chain's CDR3 is CASSFYRQGPQETQYF.

This rearrangement joins TRBV29-1 to TRBJ1-5; the TCRdb D gene call, TRBD1, has no DNA to confirm it. This CDR3 is built from 13 residues. The germline CDR1 and CDR2 sequences are SQVTM and ANQGSEA. This chain's CDR3 is CSVDGQGDQPQHF.

V is TRBV4-1 and J is TRBJ1-2; TCRdb names TRBD1, which stays unverified in the absence of DNA. The CDR3 consists of 17 residues. CDR1 is MGHRA, CDR2 YSYEKL, per germline. The chain's CDR3 is CASSPRTGGAADYGYTF.

V usage is TRBV4-2 and J usage is TRBJ2-7; the D call of TRBD2 rests on TCRdb alone, since no DNA is present to check it. Germline V lookup: CDR1 LGHNA, CDR2 YNFKEQ. The CDR3 runs 17 residues. The CDR3 sequence: CASSQATGTSVSYEQYF.

The chain links TRBV28 to TRBJ2-7; the TCRdb call, TRBD2, lacks DNA for checking. CDR1 is MDHEN and CDR2 is SYDVKM in the germline V gene. This CDR3 is built from 13 residues. The CDR3 region is CASSPPPFHEQYF.

The V call is TRBV6-5, the J call TRBJ2-2; TCRdb designates TRBD2, a call that cannot be tested without DNA. CDR1 is MNHEY, CDR2 SVGAGI, per germline. CDR3 length: 18 residues. CDR3 amino acids: CASSLQPGSPLFTGELFF.

V gene TRBV3-1 combines with J gene TRBJ2-7; the D call from TCRdb, TRBD2, cannot be confirmed without DNA. This CDR3 is 16 amino acids long. Germline CDR1 and CDR2: LGHDT and YNNKEL (reference sequence). The CDR3 loop reads CASSQGRTSGKGEQYF.

The chain recombines TRBV6-6 with TRBJ1-1. CDR3 length: 14 amino acids. Germline assignment: CDR1 MNHNY and CDR2 SVGAGI (reference sequence). CDR3 sequence reads: CASSYRAGDTEAFF.

The chain joins TRBV6-4 to TRBJ2-3; the TCRdb call, TRBD2, lacks DNA for checking. CDR1 and CDR2 from the germline V gene are MRHNA and SNTAGT. CDR3 length equals 16 residues. CDR3 region: CASSDSTAGGTDTQYF.

This chain joins TRBV6-6 and TRBJ1-1. The CDR3 consists of 12 residues. The germline V gene encodes CDR1 MNHNY and CDR2 SVGAGI (reference sequence). CDR3 residues: CASSYGVVEAFF.

The CDR3 sequence: CASSQGGLIGELFF. The rearrangement links TRBV14 to TRBJ2-2; with no DNA, the TCRdb D assignment of TRBD1 cannot be verified. The length of the CDR3 is 14 residues. Germline V lookup: CDR1 SGHDN, CDR2 FVKESK.

This chain connects TRBV29-1 to TRBJ1-2; TCRdb gives TRBD1 as the D gene, but with no DNA this cannot be confirmed. Per germline, CDR1 SQVTM and CDR2 ANQGSEA. CDR3 size: 13 residues. The CDR3 sequence: CSVGPGVGYGYTF.

The CDR3 is CASRINLGLISYEQYF. The chain recombines TRBV5-1 with TRBJ2-7; TCRdb calls TRBD2, which cannot be checked without DNA. This CDR3 comprises 16 residues. The germline V gene encodes CDR1 SGHRS and CDR2 YFSETQ. Based on the CDR3 plus reference TRBV5-1 and TRBJ2-7, the full variable domain is KAGVTQTPRYLIKTRGQQVTLSCSPISGHRSVSWYQQTPGQGLQFLFEYFSETQRNKGNFPGRFSGRQFSNSRSEMNVSTLELGDSALYLCASRINLGLISYEQYFGPGTRLTVT.

The J gene is TRBJ1-1, the V gene TRBV5-6. CDR3 length: 14 amino acids. The germline gives CDR1 SGHDT, CDR2 YYEEEE. This CDR3 is CASSTPQENTEAFF.

The chain couples TRBV27 to TRBJ1-5. The CDR3 is made up of 13 amino acids. CDR1 and CDR2 from the germline V gene are MNHEY and SMNVEV (reference sequence). The chain's CDR3 is CASSLESNQPQHF.

The CDR3 protein is CASSHQGAGTEAFF. The chain uses TRBV27 and TRBJ1-1; TCRdb's assignment of TRBD1 cannot be checked, as there is no DNA. Looked up from germline, CDR1 is MNHEY and CDR2 is SMNVEV (reference sequence). CDR3 size: 14 residues.